The T cell receptor (beta chain) under discussion was sequenced for a study of sequential checkpoint blockade in melanoma. Treatment: randomized to nivolumab then ipilimumab (arm A) or the reverse (arm B). This table comes from immunoSEQ multiplex PCR, and its TCRdb copy is limited to in-frame clones, with some not included. This sample carries over 20,000 clones, around 70% of them seen once, and the ten largest clones take about 19%. Sequenced material: CD8+ T cells sorted from blood (inferred from file names), taken from a patient given nivolumab and ipilimumab in sequence. The source is a human donor with melanoma.

CDR3 sequence reads: CASRRTGGIGYGYTF. The CDR3 bases are TGTGCCAGCAGACGGACAGGGGGAATTGGGTATGGCTACACCTTC. V and J are TRBV27 and TRBJ1-2; TRBD1 aligns across 10 bases. The CDR3 is made up of 15 amino acids. V shed 6 bases, J shed 5 bases, and the junction held 9 bases outside the gene matches. CDR1 is MNHEY, CDR2 SMNVEV, per germline (reference sequence).